The 22 T cell receptor beta chains in this list originate from one sample, sequenced in a study of Ad26.COV2.S vaccination and SARS-CoV-2 variants (TCRdb year 2021). Reading the label with the study, this specimen's treatment or condition is: roughly 18 received Ad26.COV2.S at low or high dose, single or two shots; several received placebo; per-sample allocation not given. Repertoires of vaccine and placebo recipients were sequenced from samples taken on day 63 after the first injection. Libraries came from the immunoSEQ multiplex PCR assay. TCRdb provides this immuneACCESS table in a form limited to in-frame rearrangements. Some clones are lacking; in checked studies, under half of them reflect an unresolved V gene, and why the rest are absent is not known. This sample has 500,000 or so clones in its table, and 75% to 90% of those were observed once. Jointly, the top ten make up just over 2.5% of the sample.

Source: peripheral blood, taken in a trial of Ad26.COV2.S vaccine versus placebo. Receptors originate from a person aged 18-60 years who received the Ad26.COV2.S COVID-19 vaccine or a placebo.

The chain employs TRBV23-1 and TRBJ2-7; 12 bases fit TRBD2. TRBV23-1 is placed among ORFs of uncertain function. This CDR3 spans 16 amino acids. Unmatched junction bases numbered 8, after V lost 5 bases and J lost 3 bases. CDR3 DNA: TGCGCCAGCAGTTATGCACTAGCGGGAGGCCACTACGAGCAGTACGTC. Amino acids: CASSYALAGGHYEQYV.

The chain combines TRBV7-3 with TRBJ2-3; D is unresolved. Germline V gene lookup returns CDR1 SGHTA and CDR2 FQGTGA. V was cut by 5 bases and J by 0 bases, with 12 bases left in between. The CDR3 consists of 15 residues. CDR3 nucleotide sequence: TGTGCCAGCAGCCTGGCCGTGGGTAGCACAGATACGCAGTATTTT. It is translated as CASSLAVGSTDTQYF.

The genes are TRBV4-3 and TRBJ2-3, with no clear D. The CDR3 has 14 amino acids. Trimming cost V 4 bases and J 6 bases, with 14 bases left between them. Per the germline V gene, CDR1 is LGHNA and CDR2 is YSLEER. CDR3 protein: CASSPDPGLDTQYF. In DNA form, the CDR3 reads TGCGCCAGCAGCCCGGACCCTGGTTTGGATACGCAGTATTTT.

The gene calls are TRBV30 and TRBJ1-1; D remains unclear. Germline assignment: CDR1 GTSNPN and CDR2 SVGIG (reference sequence). Trimming cost V 0 bases and J 7 bases, with 6 bases left between them. CDR3 length equals 11 residues. The CDR3 nucleotides are TGTGCCTGGAGTGTTGGGATTGAAGCTTTCTTT. Protein: CAWSVGIEAFF.

V gene TRBV29-1 combines with J gene TRBJ2-5; D may be TRBD1 (6 bases). The CDR3 has 12 amino acids. CDR1 and CDR2 (germline): SQVTM, ANQGSEA. V was pared by 6 bases and J by 5 bases, with 13 bases between. The CDR3 bases are TGCAGCGTGGACGCGAGGGGGGAGACCCAGTACTTC. Its protein is CSVDARGETQYF.

This clone was observed a handful of times. Germline is not matched at one junction end, which may reflect a read error. The CDR3 is CASSKQGPSGNTIYF. The CDR3 nucleotides read TGTGCCAGCAGTAAACAGGGGCCATCTGGGAACACCATATATTTT. This chain connects TRBV2 to TRBJ1-3, with 7 bases aligning to TRBD1. The germline CDR1 and CDR2 sequences are SNHLY and FYNNEI. The CDR3 consists of 15 residues.

The chain uses TRBV6-5 and TRBJ2-7, with D perhaps matching TRBD1 or TRBD2 (6 bases each). V lost 6 bases to trimming and J lost 5 bases, with 20 bases between them. The length of the CDR3 is 15 residues. In germline, CDR1 is MNHEY, CDR2 SVGAGI. The CDR3 here is CASSHATGWGDEQYF. CDR3 coding DNA: TGTGCCAGCAGCCACGCGACAGGCTGGGGGGACGAGCAGTACTTC.

This chain connects TRBV7-2 to TRBJ2-3; TRBD1 is a possible D gene (5 bases). Germline CDR1 and CDR2: SGHTA and FQGNSA. The CDR3 has 14 residues. Deletions cut 5 bases from V and 1 base from J, with 10 bases between. CDR3 residues: CASSPWGGTDTQYF. The CDR3 DNA is TGTGCCAGCAGCCCGTGGGGCGGCACAGATACGCAGTATTTT.

This chain uses TRBV7-9 with TRBJ1-4; D uncertain. The ends were cut back, 3 bases at V and 4 bases at J, with 12 bases in the middle. The germline V gene has CDR1 SEHNR and CDR2 FQNEAQ (reference sequence). This CDR3 has 15 residues. The CDR3 sequence: CASSLGSRNNEKLFF. DNA of the CDR3: TGTGCCAGCAGCTTGGGGTCCAGGAATAATGAAAAACTGTTTTTT.

The CDR3: CASSLTQPPHSPLHF. DNA of the CDR3: TGTGCCAGCAGCTTAACCCAGCCACCCCATTCACCCCTCCACTTT. V usage is TRBV7-2 and J usage is TRBJ1-6; D remains ambiguous. Trimming removed 2 bases at V and 8 bases at J, with 13 bases between. The CDR3 extends over 15 amino acids. Germline CDR1 reads SGHTA; CDR2 reads FQGNSA.

The chain has TRBV6-4 and TRBJ2-1; 10 bases align to TRBD2. This CDR3 is built from 16 residues. V lost 0 bases and J lost 8; bases outside the gene matches: 7. Germline V gene lookup returns CDR1 MRHNA and CDR2 SNTAGT. Here the CDR3 DNA reads TGTGCCAGCAGTGACTCGCGGCTAGCGGGAGTCGATGAGCAGTTCTTC. It specifies CASSDSRLAGVDEQFF.

This clone occurred once. The chain combines TRBV19 with TRBJ2-7; D not resolved. The CDR3 sequence is 12 residues long. Germline V CDR1 and CDR2: LNHDA, SQIVND (reference sequence). V was pared by 6 bases and J by 6 bases, with 12 bases between. CDR3 coding DNA: TGTGCCAGTAGCGAACGCATCGGCGAGCAGTACTTC. Protein product: CASSERIGEQYF.

V is TRBV24-1 and J is TRBJ2-7, with 11 bases that match TRBD2. The CDR3 is made up of 16 amino acids. V lost 3 bases, J lost 2 bases, and 5 bases stayed unmatched. The germline gives CDR1 KGHDR, CDR2 SFDVKD. CDR3 DNA sequence: TGTGCCACCAGTGATCGTAGCGGGAGGGAACCCTACGAGCAGTACGTC. It is translated as CATSDRSGREPYEQYV.

This chain uses TRBV5-8 with TRBJ1-5; D ambiguous. Looked up from germline, CDR1 is SGHTS and CDR2 is YDEGEE. There are 14 residues in the CDR3. The V gene lost 0 bases and the J gene lost 4 bases, with 8 bases spanning the gap. CDR3 in DNA: TGTGCCAGCAGCTTGGCTAGCGGGAATCAGCCCCAGCATTTT. The encoded protein is CASSLASGNQPQHF.

V gene TRBV5-5 combines with J gene TRBJ2-5, with D tentatively TRBD2 (5 bases). CDR3 length equals 14 residues. Per the germline V gene, CDR1 is SGHKS and CDR2 is YYEKEE (reference sequence). V dropped 2 bases and J dropped 5 bases, with 13 bases sitting between them. The DNA for the CDR3 is TGTGCCAGCAGCTTTACCGGGGTGTACGAGACCCAGTACTTC. Its translation: CASSFTGVYETQYF.

This clone occurred once. CDR3 loop: CASSLRTGNSPLHF. In DNA form, the CDR3 reads TGTGCCAGCAGCCTACGGACAGGCAATTCACCCCTCCACTTT. The chain joins TRBV13 to TRBJ1-6, with TRBD1 matching 7 bases. The CDR3 covers 14 residues. With 5 bases clipped from V and 7 bases from J, the junction kept 5 bases outside the gene matches. The germline gives CDR1 PRHDT, CDR2 FYEKMQ (reference sequence). Looking up the rest from reference TRBV13 and TRBJ1-6 gives the full variable domain: AAGVIQSPRHLIKEKRETATLKCYPIPRHDTVYWYQQGPGQDPQFLISFYEKMQSDKGSIPDRFSAQQFSDYHSELNMSSLELGDSALYFCASSLRTGNSPLHFGNGTRLTVT.

Written as DNA, the CDR3 is TGTGCCAGCAGTTACGCACATATACAAGAGACCCAGTACTTC. This gives the protein CASSYAHIQETQYF. This chain connects TRBV6-6 to TRBJ2-5; no clear D gene. The V end was cut by 2 bases, the J end by 2 bases, with 9 bases between. CDR1 is MNHNY, CDR2 SVGAGI, per germline (reference sequence). The CDR3 totals 14 residues.

This clone has just one count. J is TRBJ1-1 and V is TRBV7-3; perhaps TRBD1 as D (5 bases). The CDR3 has 14 amino acids. V was pared by 1 base and J by 7 bases, with 13 bases between. The germline V gene encodes CDR1 SGHTA and CDR2 FQGTGA. Here the CDR3 reads CASSLIPGDGEAFF. CDR3 coding DNA: TGTGCCAGCAGCTTAATACCGGGGGATGGTGAAGCTTTCTTT. Looking up the rest from reference TRBV7-3 and TRBJ1-1 gives the full variable domain: GAGVSQTPSNKVTEKGKYVELRCDPISGHTALYWYRQSLGQGPEFLIYFQGTGAADDSGLPNDRFFAVRPEGSVSTLKIQRTERGDSAVYLCASSLIPGDGEAFFGQGTRLTVV.

This chain connects TRBV5-6 to TRBJ1-1; 10 positions agree with TRBD1. CDR1 is SGHDT, CDR2 YYEEEE, per germline. The V gene end was trimmed by 4 bases and the J gene end by 7 bases; junction bases not matched to a gene: 13. This CDR3 spans 16 amino acids. The CDR3 reads CASSALYGTGALEAFF. The CDR3 DNA is TGTGCCAGCAGCGCCCTATACGGGACAGGGGCCCTTGAAGCTTTCTTT.

The V gene is TRBV6-1, the J gene TRBJ2-5, with D possibly being TRBD2 (7 bases). Trimming shortened V by 1 base and J by 2 bases, and 14 bases separated the two germline ends. The CDR3 extends over 16 amino acids. CDR1 is MNHNS, CDR2 SASEGT, per germline. The CDR3 spells CASSEGMRGPQETQYF. CDR3 coding DNA: TGTGCCAGCAGTGAAGGGATGCGGGGGCCACAAGAGACCCAGTACTTC.

CDR3 sequence: CASSELMGTPNQYF. CDR3 nucleotides: TGTGCCAGCAGTGAACTTATGGGTACTCCCAATCAGTACTTC. The chain has TRBV27 and TRBJ2-4; D is unresolved. V was clipped by 5 bases and J by 12 bases, with 20 bases between them. The germline V gene encodes CDR1 MNHEY and CDR2 SMNVEV (reference sequence). This CDR3 is built from 14 residues.

The rearrangement links TRBV2 to TRBJ1-2; D is perhaps TRBD1 (5 bases). This CDR3 comprises 13 residues. From germline, CDR1 is SNHLY and CDR2 FYNNEI. V was trimmed by 6 bases and J by 5 bases, leaving 13 bases between them. The CDR3 DNA follows: TGTGCCAGCAGCAGGGAGGGTAATTATGGCTACACCTTC. Residues: CASSREGNYGYTF.